The present T cell receptor (beta chain) was sequenced within a study of Ad26.COV2.S vaccination and SARS-CoV-2 variants. About the study: Participants got Ad26.COV2.S intramuscularly, once or twice 56 days apart.

Treatment given: some 20 received Ad26.COV2.S at low or high dose, single or two shots; about 5 received placebo; per-sample allocation not given. Day 63 after the first vaccine or placebo injection was the time point for sampling. This CDR3 has 13 residues. After removal of 3 bases from V and 6 bases from J, the junction contained 0 bases not matched to a gene. Germline V gene sequence: CDR1 MNHEY, CDR2 SMNVEV (reference sequence). Measured with immunoSEQ multiplex PCR; TCRdb has only the in-frame clones, and not every one. Among roughly 380,000 clones listed, roughly 84% were seen once. The source material was peripheral blood, sampled in a trial of Ad26.COV2.S vaccine versus placebo. The chain links TRBV27 to TRBJ1-1; 11 positions match TRBD1. This sequence originates from a person aged 18-65 years who received the Ad26.COV2.S COVID-19 vaccine or a placebo. Here the CDR3 reads CASSLGQGAEAFF. DNA of the CDR3: TGTGCCAGCAGTTTGGGACAGGGGGCTGAAGCTTTCTTT.